This TCR beta chain originates from a study of OX40 agonist ivuxolimab in advanced cancers. Background on the study: Head and neck, renal cell, melanoma or hepatocellular carcinoma were the cancers that dose-escalation patients had.

Concerning this clone: Antigen: not known.

The protocol was immunoSEQ multiplex PCR, while the TCRdb copy is restricted to in-frame clones and leaves out a portion. The top ten clones hold 13% of a sample with tens of thousands of clones, 92% of them seen once. The CDR3 has 16 amino acids. The trim removed 6 bases at V and 0 bases at J, leaving 5 bases unmatched. Germline-derived CDR1 and CDR2 are SNHLY and FYNNEI. Study outcomes and limitations: CD4+ and CD8+ blood T cells expanded clonally by week 6 at 0.1 to 3.0 mg/kg. Expanded clones tended on average to be more numerous among CD8+ T cells than CD4+.

The material was CD4+ or CD8+ T cells sorted from blood, obtained in a trial of the OX40 agonist ivuxolimab. The clonotype originates from an adult with an advanced solid tumor such as melanoma, head and neck, liver or kidney cancer. V and J are TRBV2 and TRBJ1-4; the match to TRBD1 covers 9 bases. The CDR3 reads CASSGQGTATNEKLFF. CDR3 DNA sequence: TGTGCCAGCAGCGGACAGGGGACGGCAACTAATGAAAAACTGTTTTTT. Using reference TRBV2 and TRBJ1-4 for the parts outside the CDR3, the full variable domain is EPEVTQTPSHQVTQMGQEVILRCVPISNHLYFYWYRQILGQKVEFLVSFYNNEISEKSEIFDDQFSVERPDGSNFTLKIRSTKLEDSAMYFCASSGQGTATNEKLFFGSGTQLSVL.